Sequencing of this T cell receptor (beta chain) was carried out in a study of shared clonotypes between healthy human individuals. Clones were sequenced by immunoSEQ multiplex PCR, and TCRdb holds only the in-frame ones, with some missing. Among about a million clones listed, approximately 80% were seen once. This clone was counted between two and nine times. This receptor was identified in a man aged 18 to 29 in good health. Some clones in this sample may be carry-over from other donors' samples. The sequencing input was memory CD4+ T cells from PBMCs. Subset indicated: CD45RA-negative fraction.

The CDR3 nucleotides are TGCAGCGTTGAAAGGGGGACTAATGAAAAACTGTTTTTT. Amino acid sequence: CSVERGTNEKLFF. The chain recombines TRBV29-1 with TRBJ1-4; a possible D gene is TRBD1 (6 bases). Trimming stripped 2 bases from V and 2 bases from J, with 6 bases between. The CDR3 is made up of 13 amino acids. CDR1 is SQVTM, CDR2 ANQGSEA, per germline.